Shown below are 16 T cell receptor beta chains from a single sample sequenced in a study of technical replicates of blood from several donors. The method was immunoSEQ multiplex PCR; TCRdb's version includes in-frame clones alone and lacks a portion of them. The table lists some 70,000 clones, about 97% of them singletons. The specimen was T cells isolated from PBMCs. The receptors stem from a human donor in good health.

The chain carries TRBV27 and TRBJ1-1; D is unclear. V lost 5 bases and J lost 0, with 10 bases in between. There are 14 residues in the CDR3. Germline V CDR1 and CDR2: MNHEY, SMNVEV (reference sequence). Written as DNA, the CDR3 is TGTGCCAGCAGTCCAAGGACTGTGAACACTGAAGCTTTCTTT. Encoded protein: CASSPRTVNTEAFF.

A word on this clone: No DNA is shown, since the ends of the CDR3 on it are uncertain; the CDR3 is the one TCRdb lists. CDR3 region: CASSSSAGVGYEQYF. The rearrangement links TRBV6-5 to TRBJ2-7; the DNA was not compared with TRBD2, the D call given in the table. Germline loops: CDR1 MNHEY, CDR2 SVGAGI. From its first to its last residue, the CDR3 has 15 amino acids.

The V call is TRBV4-1, the J call TRBJ1-5; D is unclear. CDR1 is MGHRA and CDR2 is YSYEKL in the germline V gene. This CDR3 is built from 17 residues. The germline V and J ends were trimmed by 0 bases and 0 bases, with 12 bases remaining between them. CDR3 nucleotide sequence: TGCGCCAGCAGCCAAGACCCGACTGATTATAGCAATCAGCCCCAGCATTTT. Translated: CASSQDPTDYSNQPQHF.

The chain carries TRBV4-1 and TRBJ2-7, with D unclear. Trimming took off 0 bases at V and 0 bases at J, with 15 bases between the two ends. The length of the CDR3 is 17 residues. Germline CDR1 MGHRA, CDR2 YSYEKL. CDR3 protein: CASSQDPLTVSSYEQYF. CDR3 bases: TGCGCCAGCAGCCAAGATCCTCTCACGGTTAGCTCCTACGAGCAGTACTTC.

The chain carries TRBV7-2 and TRBJ1-2; tentative D call: TRBD1 (5 bases). CDR1 is SGHTA and CDR2 is FQGNSA in the germline V gene. This CDR3 spans 12 amino acids. Trimming took 4 bases from V and 7 from J, leaving 10 bases between them. The CDR3 region is CASSSSGLGYTF. CDR3 sequence (DNA): TGTGCCAGCAGCTCCTCAGGGCTTGGCTACACCTTC.

The J gene is TRBJ2-1, the V gene TRBV29-1; possibly TRBD1 for D (5 bases). There are 15 residues in the CDR3. In germline, CDR1 is SQVTM, CDR2 ANQGSEA. Trimming left V 4 bases short and J 1 base short, with 14 bases between. The CDR3 nucleotides read TGCAGCGTTGTAACCCAGGGATTATCCTACAATGAGCAGTTCTTC. It specifies CSVVTQGLSYNEQFF.

This chain links TRBV7-6 with TRBJ2-5; D is unresolved. Per germline, CDR1 SGHVS and CDR2 FNYEAQ. With 0 bases removed from V and 0 bases from J, the gap between germline ends came to 8 bases. The CDR3 is 15 residues long. The CDR3, as DNA: TGTGCCAGCAGCTTAGCGGTCAGGTACCAAGAGACCCAGTACTTC. Translated: CASSLAVRYQETQYF.

The rearrangement joins TRBV11-3 to TRBJ2-7, with D hard to call. The germline V gene has CDR1 SGHNT and CDR2 YENEEA. V lost 5 bases and J 4 bases, leaving 6 bases between the germline ends. The CDR3 is 11 amino acids. Here the CDR3 DNA reads TGTGCCAGCAGCCTTGAGTACGAGCAGTACTTC. This sequence encodes CASSLEYEQYF.

This chain uses TRBV10-3 with TRBJ2-7, with D perhaps matching TRBD1 (7 bases). Germline V gives CDR1 ENHRY, CDR2 SYGVKD. Trimming shortened V by 0 bases and J by 4 bases, and 16 bases separated the two germline ends. The CDR3 is 16 residues long. CDR3 region: CAISESRGQTSYEQYF. CDR3 DNA: TGTGCCATCAGTGAGTCTAGGGGACAGACTAGTTACGAGCAGTACTTC.

This chain joins TRBV18 and TRBJ2-5, with D maybe TRBD1 (6 bases). The germline V and J ends were trimmed by 4 bases and 2 bases, with 11 bases remaining between them. Germline V CDR1 and CDR2: KGHSH, LQKENI. This CDR3 has 14 amino acids. CDR3 nucleotides: TGTGCCAGCTCACACTCCGGGACACAAGAGACCCAGTACTTC. It is translated as CASSHSGTQETQYF.

This clone was observed a single time. The CDR3 DNA follows: TGCGCCAGCAGTCTAGCAGATACGCAGTATTTT. Translated, it gives CASSLADTQYF. The chain has TRBV10-2 and TRBJ2-3; D gene unclear. With 5 bases removed from V and 4 bases from J, the gap between germline ends came to 4 bases. The CDR3 sequence is 11 residues long. The V gene's germline CDR1 is WSHSY and CDR2 SAAADI.

The V call is TRBV21-1, the J call TRBJ2-1; the D call in the table, TRBD1, was not verified against the DNA. TRBV21-1 is annotated as a pseudogene. CDR3 length: 16 amino acids. The DNA of the CDR3 is TGTGCCAGCAGCAAACAACTCCGACAGGCCTACAATGAGCAGTTCTTC. Its protein product is CASSKQLRQAYNEQFF.

The V gene is TRBV7-3, the J gene TRBJ2-7, with 8 bases lining up with TRBD2. The CDR3 is made up of 16 amino acids. CDR1 and CDR2 (germline): SGHTA, FQGTGA. The V segment lost 1 base and the J segment 3 bases; nucleotides outside the gene matches: 8. Here the CDR3 reads CASSLIGGAGVYEQYF. In DNA, the CDR3 is TGTGCCAGCAGCTTAATTGGGGGAGCGGGAGTCTACGAGCAGTACTTC.

This chain joins TRBV5-1 and TRBJ2-2; 7 bases map to TRBD1. The germline CDR1 and CDR2 sequences are SGHRS and YFSETQ. V was pared by 4 bases and J by 2 bases, with 8 bases of the junction left unmatched. The length of the CDR3 is 16 residues. The CDR3 reads CASSLPGQVNTGELFF. The CDR3 DNA reads TGCGCCAGCAGCCTGCCTGGACAGGTTAACACCGGGGAGCTGTTTTTT.

The chain has TRBV2 and TRBJ2-7; D perhaps matches TRBD1 (6 bases). CDR1 is SNHLY, CDR2 FYNNEI, per germline. V shed 3 bases and J shed 6 bases, with 12 bases lying between them. The CDR3 contains 13 residues. DNA for the CDR3: TGTGCCAGCAGTGACCGACAGGCCCCCGAGCAGTACTTC. Translated: CASSDRQAPEQYF.

The V call is TRBV27, the J call TRBJ1-2; unclear D gene. Germline CDR1 and CDR2: MNHEY and SMNVEV (reference sequence). The CDR3 extends over 12 amino acids. The V end was cut by 3 bases, the J end by 6 bases, with 8 bases between. The CDR3 loop is CASSFEGNGYTF. CDR3 sequence (DNA): TGTGCCAGCAGTTTCGAGGGAAATGGCTACACCTTC.